The 24 T cell receptor beta chains below all came from one sample that was sequenced in a study of Graves' ophthalmopathy and Graves' hyperthyroidism. RNA transcripts were the template, and TCR beta CDR3 regions were amplified from them. The workflow started with a first-round RT-PCR run with HTBI primers and then moved on to a second-round multiplex PCR. MiXCR was run by TCRdb on the multiplex PCR reads, yielding one entry per CDR3 protein. The data show roughly 400,000 distinct CDR3 sequences, 15% seen once. The sequenced material came from peripheral blood. The origin of the receptors is a woman aged 18-29 years with stable Graves' hyperthyroidism.

This clonotype has a count of ten or more. This rearrangement joins TRBV28 to TRBJ2-7; 11 bases are shared with TRBD2. This CDR3 spans 21 amino acids. Germline V gene data show CDR1 as MDHEN and CDR2 as SYDVKM. Trimming cost V 3 bases and J 0 bases; bases outside gene matches: 19. The CDR3 is CASSFVGLAGGHGPISYEQYF. The CDR3 DNA reads TGTGCCAGCAGTTTTGTTGGGCTAGCGGGGGGCCACGGCCCGATCTCCTACGAGCAGTACTTC.

The sample holds many counts of this clonotype. The chain has TRBV19 and TRBJ1-5, with D perhaps TRBD1 (5 bases). The CDR3 consists of 15 residues. CDR1 is LNHDA, CDR2 SQIVND, per germline (reference sequence). Deletions cut 5 bases from V and 2 bases from J, with 13 bases between. CDR3 DNA: TGTGCCAGTAGTCCCCCCCAGGGTGGCAATCAGCCCCAGCATTTT. Translated, it gives CASSPPQGGNQPQHF.

The chain uses TRBV7-9 and TRBJ2-5; D perhaps matches TRBD2 (6 bases). The CDR3 extends over 15 amino acids. Germline CDR1 reads SEHNR; CDR2 reads FQNEAQ (reference sequence). Trimming removed 2 bases from V and 7 bases from J, with 17 bases in between. In nucleotides, the CDR3 is TGTGCCAGCAGCTTAACTAGCTCCCCTGAGGGGACCCAGTACTTC. Amino acids: CASSLTSSPEGTQYF.

V gene TRBV12-3 or TRBV12-4 combines with J gene TRBJ1-5; TRBD1 matches 7 bases. V was pared by 6 bases and J by 0 bases, with 11 bases of the junction left unmatched. The CDR3 extends over 17 amino acids. CDR3: CASSHWGTENSNQPQHF. The CDR3 DNA reads TGTGCCAGCAGCCACTGGGGGACAGAGAATAGCAATCAGCCCCAGCATTTT.

This clonotype appeared many times. The genes are TRBV12-3 or TRBV12-4 and TRBJ1-6, with D possibly TRBD1 on 5 matching bases. V gave up 0 bases and J gave up 5 bases, with 14 bases separating them. The CDR3 loop spans 17 amino acids. The CDR3 is CASSLALSGTNNSPLHF. CDR3 nucleotide sequence: TGTGCCAGCAGTTTAGCGCTATCAGGGACTAATAATTCACCCCTCCACTTT.

Only a few counts were recorded for this clonotype. V usage is TRBV11-2 and J usage is TRBJ2-3, with D perhaps assigned TRBD1 or TRBD2 (6 bases each). This CDR3 comprises 15 residues. V was shortened by 8 bases and J by 2 bases, with 17 bases between the two germline ends. Germline V gene data show CDR1 as SGHAT and CDR2 as FQNNGV. The CDR3 is CASGEGGRFTDTQYF. The DNA of the CDR3 is TGTGCCAGCGGAGAGGGGGGCAGATTCACAGATACGCAGTATTTT.

The sample holds many counts of this clonotype. This sequence joins TRBV11-2 and TRBJ1-2; no clear D gene. The CDR3 runs 14 residues. The germline CDR1 and CDR2 sequences are SGHAT and FQNNGV. V shed 3 bases and J shed 4 bases, with 12 bases lying between them. The chain's CDR3 is CASSFYTEAYGYTF. CDR3 bases: TGTGCCAGCAGCTTTTACACAGAGGCCTATGGCTACACCTTC. Filled out from reference TRBV11-2 and TRBJ1-2, the complete variable domain reads EAGVAQSPRYKIIEKRQSVAFWCNPISGHATLYWYQQILGQGPKLLIQFQNNGVVDDSQLPKDRFSAERLKGVDSTLKIQPAKLEDSAVYLCASSFYTEAYGYTFGSGTRLTVV.

The chain links TRBV14 to TRBJ1-2; D perhaps matches TRBD1 (6 bases). This CDR3 is 19 amino acids long. Per germline, CDR1 SGHDN and CDR2 FVKESK. Trimming left V 3 bases short and J 1 base short, with 24 bases between. CDR3 protein: CASSHTQTRGTASNYGYTF. As DNA, the CDR3 is TGTGCCAGCAGCCACACCCAGACCAGGGGCACCGCCAGTAACTATGGCTACACCTTC.

This clonotype was recorded many times. J is TRBJ2-5 and V is TRBV19; perhaps TRBD1 as D (5 bases). The CDR3 loop spans 14 amino acids. Trimming pared 3 bases from V and 5 bases from J, leaving 13 bases between. The germline gives CDR1 LNHDA, CDR2 SQIVND (reference sequence). CDR3 amino acids: CASSMDGARETQYF. CDR3 nucleotide sequence: TGTGCCAGTAGTATGGATGGGGCTCGTGAGACCCAGTACTTC. Filled out from reference TRBV19 and TRBJ2-5, the complete variable domain reads DGGITQSPKYLFRKEGQNVTLSCEQNLNHDAMYWYRQDPGQGLRLIYYSQIVNDFQKGDIAEGYSVSREKKESFPLTVTSAQKNPTAFYLCASSMDGARETQYFGPGTRLLVL.

This clonotype has a count of ten or more. This chain uses TRBV6-1 with TRBJ1-2; D unresolved. The germline gives CDR1 MNHNS, CDR2 SASEGT. CDR3 length: 13 residues. The ends were cut back, 2 bases at V and 5 bases at J, with 9 bases in the middle. The CDR3 loop is CASSERETYGYTF. The CDR3 bases are TGTGCCAGCAGTGAACGGGAGACGTATGGCTACACCTTC.

The chain has TRBV6-2 or TRBV6-3 and TRBJ1-5, with TRBD1 identical over 7 bases. Germline CDR1 MNHEY, CDR2 SVGEGT. The CDR3 has 14 amino acids. V shed 7 bases, J shed 5 bases, and the junction held 8 bases outside the gene matches. The CDR3 region is CASTRQGRDQPQHF. The CDR3 nucleotides are TGTGCCAGCACTCGACAGGGCCGAGATCAGCCCCAGCATTTT.

The J gene is TRBJ1-5, the V gene TRBV7-2; D gene uncertain. V dropped 4 bases and J dropped 4 bases, with 8 bases sitting between them. This CDR3 has 13 amino acids. Germline V gives CDR1 SGHTA, CDR2 FQGNSA. The CDR3 DNA is TGTGCCAGCAGCTCGGCGCCAAATCAGCCCCAGCATTTT. Protein: CASSSAPNQPQHF. Complete variable domain (other parts from reference TRBV7-2 and TRBJ1-5): GAGVSQSPSNKVTEKGKDVELRCDPISGHTALYWYRQSLGQGLEFLIYFQGNSAPDKSGLPSDRFSAERTGGSVSTLTIQRTQQEDSAVYLCASSSAPNQPQHFGDGTRLSIL.

At least ten counts were recorded for this clonotype. The chain recombines TRBV20-1 with TRBJ2-7; tentatively, D is TRBD2 (6 bases). The germline gives CDR1 DFQATT, CDR2 SNEGSKA (reference sequence). Trimming stripped 4 bases from V and 5 bases from J, with 12 bases between. The CDR3 contains 12 residues. The CDR3 loop is CSAMIIADEQYF. CDR3 bases: TGCAGTGCTATGATAATAGCGGACGAGCAGTACTTC.

At least ten counts were recorded for this clonotype. The V gene is TRBV15, the J gene TRBJ2-5, with D hard to call. V was clipped by 1 base and J by 0 bases, with 9 bases between them. From germline, CDR1 is LNHNV and CDR2 YYDKDF (reference sequence). This CDR3 contains 15 residues. This chain's CDR3 is CATSRGGLYQETQYF. CDR3 DNA sequence: TGTGCCACCAGCAGAGGGGGATTATACCAAGAGACCCAGTACTTC. Full variable domain (outside the CDR3, taken from reference TRBV15 and TRBJ2-5): DAMVIQNPRYQVTQFGKPVTLSCSQTLNHNVMYWYQQKSSQAPKLLFHYYDKDFNNEADTPDNFQSRRPNTSFCFLDIRSPGLGDTAMYLCATSRGGLYQETQYFGPGTRLLVL.

This clonotype has only one observation. A much larger clone lies a single base off, so this may be a read error. The conserved phenylalanine or tryptophan is not found at the CDR3 terminus, so this likely reflects a read error. The rearrangement links TRBV6-2 or TRBV6-3 to TRBJ2-2; 14 nucleotides match TRBD2. After removal of 8 bases from V and 3 bases from J, the junction contained 8 bases not matched to a gene. There are 17 residues in the CDR3. The V gene's germline CDR1 is MNHEY and CDR2 SVGEGT. The CDR3 reads CASFRGLAGADTGELFY. The CDR3 DNA is TGTGCCAGCTTTCGGGGACTAGCGGGGGCTGACACCGGGGAGCTGTTTTAT.

This clonotype was recorded many times. V is TRBV7-3 and J is TRBJ1-1; no clear D. CDR1 SGHTA and CDR2 FQGTGA come from the germline V gene. CDR3 length equals 13 residues. V was cut by 3 bases and J by 1 base, with 6 bases left in between. The CDR3, as DNA: TGTGCCAGCAGCTTCGAATGGAACACTGAAGCTTTCTTT. Translation: CASSFEWNTEAFF.

This clonotype was picked up many times. The chain links TRBV7-2 to TRBJ1-2, with 7 bases fitting TRBD1. Germline assignment: CDR1 SGHTA and CDR2 FQGNSA. The CDR3 is 15 amino acids. V lost 3 bases, J lost 10 bases, and 14 bases stayed unmatched. CDR3 DNA sequence: TGTGCCAGCAGCTTCCGGGCGGGGACAGAAAATGACTACACCTTC. It codes for CASSFRAGTENDYTF. The variable domain in full, with the rest retrieved from reference TRBV7-2 and TRBJ1-2, is GAGVSQSPSNKVTEKGKDVELRCDPISGHTALYWYRQSLGQGLEFLIYFQGNSAPDKSGLPSDRFSAERTGGSVSTLTIQRTQQEDSAVYLCASSFRAGTENDYTFGSGTRLTVV.

This clonotype was counted at least ten times. The rearrangement joins TRBV10-3 to TRBJ2-2; D might be TRBD2 (6 bases). From germline, CDR1 is ENHRY and CDR2 SYGVKD. CDR3 length: 14 amino acids. Trimming took 2 bases from V and 6 from J, leaving 10 bases between them. Here the CDR3 reads CAISEAGGAGELFF. DNA for the CDR3: TGTGCCATCAGTGAGGCCGGGGGAGCCGGGGAGCTGTTTTTT.

This clonotype was found many times. The J gene is TRBJ1-5, the V gene TRBV3-1; possibly TRBD1 for D (5 bases). Per the germline V gene, CDR1 is LGHDT and CDR2 is YNNKEL (reference sequence). The CDR3 is 15 residues long. Trimming took off 1 base at V and 2 bases at J, with 9 bases between the two ends. CDR3 amino acids: CASSQAGDGNQPQHF. The CDR3 nucleotides are TGTGCCAGCAGCCAAGCCGGGGACGGCAATCAGCCCCAGCATTTT.

There are many counts of this clonotype. V and J are TRBV20-1 and TRBJ2-7; maybe TRBD1 (6 bases). With 4 bases removed from V and 0 bases from J, the gap between germline ends came to 22 bases. This CDR3 has 17 residues. Germline-derived CDR1 and CDR2 are DFQATT and SNEGSKA (reference sequence). The CDR3 DNA is TGCAGTGCTACCTTTAACCAGGGCAGGGGTACCTCCTACGAGCAGTACTTC. It encodes CSATFNQGRGTSYEQYF.

In this sample, this clonotype turned up a few times. The chain couples TRBV11-2 to TRBJ2-4; perhaps TRBD2 as D (5 bases). The CDR3 totals 14 residues. V was shortened by 4 bases and J by 10 bases, with 17 bases between the two germline ends. Germline V gene sequence: CDR1 SGHAT, CDR2 FQNNGV. The CDR3 is CASSSWAGPPIQYF. The CDR3 nucleotides are TGTGCCAGCAGCTCTTGGGCGGGCCCCCCAATTCAGTACTTC.

V usage is TRBV12-3 or TRBV12-4 and J usage is TRBJ2-5, with D perhaps TRBD1 or TRBD2 (5 bases each). This CDR3 contains 15 residues. V lost 6 bases to trimming and J lost 5 bases, with 19 bases between them. The CDR3 bases are TGTGCCAGCAGCGCCACCGGGACGAAATCGGAGACCCAGTACTTC. Protein product: CASSATGTKSETQYF.

This clonotype was seen ten or more times. CDR3 in DNA: TGTGCCAGCAGACGGACAGGGGGCTTCCCTGGGGCCAACGTCCTGACTTTC. It codes for CASRRTGGFPGANVLTF. V and J are TRBV27 and TRBJ2-6; TRBD1 agrees at 11 bases. CDR3 size: 17 residues. The germline CDR1 and CDR2 sequences are MNHEY and SMNVEV (reference sequence). V lost 6 bases to trimming and J lost 2 bases; unmatched junction nucleotides: 6.

In this sample, this clonotype turned up a few times. The V gene is TRBV6-1, the J gene TRBJ2-2; 14 bases line up with TRBD2. The CDR3 totals 18 residues. The germline CDR1 and CDR2 sequences are MNHNS and SASEGT. After removal of 1 base from V and 4 bases from J, the junction contained 5 bases not matched to a gene. CDR3 sequence reads: CASSEGLAGGLLTGELFF. The DNA of the CDR3 is TGTGCCAGCAGTGAAGGACTAGCGGGGGGGCTTCTCACCGGGGAGCTGTTTTTT.